The next 3 T cell receptor beta chains were all read from a single sample in a study of breast tumors, draining lymph nodes, adjacent tissues. TCRdb re-analysed the multiplex PCR reads in MiXCR, keeping a single row per CDR3 protein. This table holds approximately 11,000 distinct CDR3 sequences, about 50% found once. The material sequenced was breast tumor tissue. The receptor source for this set is a female donor with breast cancer. Some clones in this sample may be carry-over from other donors' samples.

The chain has TRBV7-8 and TRBJ2-3; 10 nucleotides line up with TRBD2. The germline V gene encodes CDR1 SGHVS and CDR2 FQNEAQ. The CDR3 has 20 amino acids. V was pared by 3 bases and J by 1 base, with 16 bases of the junction left unmatched. CDR3 sequence: CASSLSSGSLVGYGTDTQYF. CDR3 DNA sequence: TGTGCCAGCAGCTTGTCTAGCGGGAGCCTGGTAGGGTACGGCACAGATACGCAGTATTTT.

The chain couples TRBV7-2 to TRBJ1-2; 7 bases line up with TRBD1. With V trimmed by 6 bases and J by 0 bases, 7 bases remained unmatched. Germline CDR1 reads SGHTA; CDR2 reads FQGNSA. The CDR3 consists of 15 residues. The CDR3 sequence: CASRPGTEANYGYTF. As DNA, the CDR3 is TGTGCCAGCAGACCTGGGACAGAGGCTAACTATGGCTACACCTTC.

The sample holds many counts of this clonotype. This chain uses TRBV5-1 with TRBJ2-1, with 12 bases lining up with TRBD1. The CDR3 spans 14 residues. The germline V gene has CDR1 SGHRS and CDR2 YFSETQ. Germline trimming cut 4 bases from V and 10 bases from J; bases unmatched to any gene: 6. The CDR3 sequence is CASSDGTGGSEQFF. The CDR3 DNA reads TGCGCCAGCAGCGACGGGACAGGGGGCAGCGAGCAGTTCTTC.